These T cell receptor beta chains were read from a single sample in a study of blood T cell repertoires in COVID-19. Sequencing used immunoSEQ multiplex PCR; TCRdb keeps in-frame clones, though not all of them. The sample shows about 140,000 clones, about 76% of them seen only once. Sequencing was carried out using peripheral blood. The receptor set was obtained from a human donor in a cohort sampled during active COVID-19. Both conserved end residues are part of each CDR3. A D gene is named only where the DNA matches it firmly.

. | TRBJ1-6 | TRBV14 | CASSQVSGSLGSPLHF
. | TRBJ1-2 | TRBV7-3 | CASSQQGNYGYTF
TRBD2 | TRBJ2-5 | TRBV25-1 | CASGTSGKSETQYF
TRBD2 | TRBJ2-2 | TRBV28 | CASSPLGLAANTGELFF
TRBD2 | TRBJ2-7 | TRBV11-2 | CASSLERSTSGIYEQYF
. | TRBJ2-3 | TRBV7-6 | CASSLLGEADTQYF
TRBD2 | TRBJ2-1 | TRBV7-9 | CASSLEAAGGEGEQFF
. | TRBJ2-3 | TRBV18 | CASSPSGTDTQYF
TRBD1 | TRBJ2-6 | TRBV4-2 | CASSQGSGQGGSGANVLTF
TRBD2 | TRBJ2-6 | TRBV20-1 | CSASRSSGSKSGANVLTF
. | TRBJ2-3 | TRBV5-6 | CASSSNRDFAIHTQYF
. | TRBJ2-6 | TRBV4-1 | CASSQDITASGANVLTF
TRBD2 | TRBJ2-1 | TRBV19 | CASSMVLSWTSGQDEQFF
. | TRBJ1-2 | TRBV27 | CASSPRYDTEANYGYTF
. | TRBJ1-2 | TRBV24-1 | CATSDSRGGHGYTF
. | TRBJ1-2 | TRBV5-1 | CASSLDADGYTF
TRBD2 | TRBJ2-3 | TRBV5-5 | CASSLAGRGDTQYF
TRBD1 | TRBJ2-7 | TRBV7-7 | CASSLTRTGGEQYF
. | TRBJ1-1 | TRBV6-5 | CASSLQGYTEAFF
TRBD1 | TRBJ1-1 | TRBV6-1 | CASSELTGGGGVGF
TRBD2 | TRBJ2-5 | TRBV19 | CASSPRALAGGRQTWETQYF
. | TRBJ1-3 | TRBV28 | CASSLSGDGNTIYF
TRBD2 | TRBJ2-1 | TRBV18 | CASSGLAGLEQFF
. | TRBJ1-1 | TRBV11-2 | CASSLGGLGAFF
TRBD1 | TRBJ2-7 | TRBV7-2 | CASSFHAYGQGKEQYF
TRBD1 | TRBJ2-7 | TRBV10-3 | CAIRVPGQGTEQYF
TRBD1 | TRBJ1-4 | TRBV7-2 | CASSLLGGSEKLFF
TRBD1 | TRBJ2-5 | TRBV5-1 | CASSDGTGYQETQYF
TRBD1 | TRBJ2-5 | TRBV15 | CATGYGQGTLGETQYF
TRBD1 | TRBJ1-6 | TRBV27 | CASSLVPGQQTFFNSPLHF
TRBD2 | TRBJ2-3 | TRBV19 | CASSIFGRASGSTDTQYF
. | TRBJ2-3 | TRBV9 | CASGEGGNTQYF
. | TRBJ2-7 | TRBV3-1/TRBV3-2 | CASSRQGFYEQYF
TRBD2 | TRBJ2-1 | TRBV9 | CASSSTSGRDNEQFF
. | TRBJ1-3 | TRBV12-3/TRBV12-4 | CASRKDSRNTIYF
. | TRBJ1-1 | TRBV29-1 | CIPLRGSSNTEAFF
TRBD2 | TRBJ2-5 | TRBV5-4 | CASSLMGLAGVGETQYF
. | TRBJ2-7 | TRBV7-9 | CASTLPDRQAYEQYF
TRBD1 | TRBJ1-2 | TRBV10-3 | CAIRTDPGTAGYGYTF
TRBD2 | TRBJ2-1 | TRBV7-9 | CASSLGLAGLNEQFF
. | TRBJ1-5 | TRBV28 | CASSFPPSSNQPQHF